This TCR beta chain was sequenced for a study of blood T cell repertoires in COVID-19. Libraries were prepared by immunoSEQ multiplex PCR; TCRdb keeps only in-frame clonotypes and omits some of them. The sample yields 70,000 or so clones, roughly 80% seen once. Germline assignment: CDR1 LGHDT and CDR2 YNNKEL (reference sequence). This CDR3 is 16 amino acids long. Between the trimmed V and J ends, which lost 3 bases and 6 bases, there was a span of 17 bases. The gene calls are TRBV3-1 (or the pseudogene TRBV3-2) and TRBJ2-2; D perhaps matches TRBD2 (6 bases). The sequenced sample was peripheral blood. The TCR was taken from a man aged 60-69 years with COVID-19, enrolled during active disease. CDR3 DNA sequence: TGTGCCAGCAGCCAGATGGGACTGACGGACCCCGGGGAGCTGTTTTTT. This codes for CASSQMGLTDPGELFF.